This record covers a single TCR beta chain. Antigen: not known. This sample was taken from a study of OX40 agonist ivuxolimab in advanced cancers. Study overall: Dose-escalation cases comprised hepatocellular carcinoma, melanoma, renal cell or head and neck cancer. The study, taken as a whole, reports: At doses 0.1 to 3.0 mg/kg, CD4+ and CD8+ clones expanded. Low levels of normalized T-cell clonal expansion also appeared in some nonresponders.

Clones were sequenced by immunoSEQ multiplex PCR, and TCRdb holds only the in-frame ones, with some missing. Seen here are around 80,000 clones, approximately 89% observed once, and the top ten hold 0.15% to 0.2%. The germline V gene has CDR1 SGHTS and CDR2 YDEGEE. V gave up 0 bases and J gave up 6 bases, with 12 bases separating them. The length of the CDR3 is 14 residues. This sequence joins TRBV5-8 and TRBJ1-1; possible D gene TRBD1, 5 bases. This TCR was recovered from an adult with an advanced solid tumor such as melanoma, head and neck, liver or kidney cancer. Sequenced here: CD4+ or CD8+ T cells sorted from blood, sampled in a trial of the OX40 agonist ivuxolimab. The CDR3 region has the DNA TGTGCCAGCAGCTTGGATCCGGGGGTACCTGAAGCTTTCTTT. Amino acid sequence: CASSLDPGVPEAFF.